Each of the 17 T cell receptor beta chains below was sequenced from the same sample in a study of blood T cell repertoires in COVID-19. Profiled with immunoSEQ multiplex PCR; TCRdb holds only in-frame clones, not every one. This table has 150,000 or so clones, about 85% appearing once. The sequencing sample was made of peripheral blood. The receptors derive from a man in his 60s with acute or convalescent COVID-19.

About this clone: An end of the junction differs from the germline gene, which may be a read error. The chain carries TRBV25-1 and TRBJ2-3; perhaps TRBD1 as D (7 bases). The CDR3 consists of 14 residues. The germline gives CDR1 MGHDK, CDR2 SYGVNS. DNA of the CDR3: TGTGCCACCAGTCCGGAGGGGGCCACAGATACGCAGTATTTT. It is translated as CATSPEGATDTQYF.

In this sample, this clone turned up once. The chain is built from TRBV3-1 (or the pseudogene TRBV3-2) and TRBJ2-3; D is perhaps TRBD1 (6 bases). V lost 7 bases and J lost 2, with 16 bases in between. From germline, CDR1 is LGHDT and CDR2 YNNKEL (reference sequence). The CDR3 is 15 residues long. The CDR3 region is CASTPVQGLTDTQYF. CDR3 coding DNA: TGTGCCAGCACCCCGGTTCAGGGGCTCACAGATACGCAGTATTTT.

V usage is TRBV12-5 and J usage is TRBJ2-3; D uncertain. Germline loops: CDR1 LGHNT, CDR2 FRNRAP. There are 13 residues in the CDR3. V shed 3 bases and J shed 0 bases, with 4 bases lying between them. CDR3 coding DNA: TGTGCTAGTGGTTTCCAGAGCACAGATACGCAGTATTTT. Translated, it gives CASGFQSTDTQYF.

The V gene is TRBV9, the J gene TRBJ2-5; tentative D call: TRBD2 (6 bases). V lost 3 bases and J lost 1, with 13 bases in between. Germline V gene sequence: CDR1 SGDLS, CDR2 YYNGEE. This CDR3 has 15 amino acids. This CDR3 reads CASSANVGGQETQYF. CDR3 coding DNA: TGTGCCAGCAGCGCAAATGTCGGGGGCCAAGAGACCCAGTACTTC.

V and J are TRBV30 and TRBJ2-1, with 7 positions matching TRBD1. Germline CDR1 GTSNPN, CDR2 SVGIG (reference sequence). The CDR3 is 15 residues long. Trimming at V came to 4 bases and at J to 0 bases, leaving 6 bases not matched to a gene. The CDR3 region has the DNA TGTGCCTGGACCCCGACAGGGAGCTCCTACAATGAGCAGTTCTTC. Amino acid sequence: CAWTPTGSSYNEQFF.

The chain's CDR3 is CASSQDQAGKIRAFF. The CDR3, as DNA: TGTGCCAGCAGCCAAGATCAGGCGGGGAAGATTAGAGCTTTCTTT. The chain recombines TRBV14 with TRBJ1-1, with no clear D. Looked up from germline, CDR1 is SGHDN and CDR2 is FVKESK. This CDR3 is 15 amino acids long. Trimming pared 0 bases from V and 10 bases from J, leaving 18 bases between.

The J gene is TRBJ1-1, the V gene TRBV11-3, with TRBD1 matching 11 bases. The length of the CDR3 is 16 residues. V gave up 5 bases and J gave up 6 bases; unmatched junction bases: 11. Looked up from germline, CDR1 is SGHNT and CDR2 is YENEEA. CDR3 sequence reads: CASSPTPGQGAAEAFF. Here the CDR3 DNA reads TGTGCCAGCAGCCCAACTCCCGGACAGGGGGCTGCTGAAGCTTTCTTT.

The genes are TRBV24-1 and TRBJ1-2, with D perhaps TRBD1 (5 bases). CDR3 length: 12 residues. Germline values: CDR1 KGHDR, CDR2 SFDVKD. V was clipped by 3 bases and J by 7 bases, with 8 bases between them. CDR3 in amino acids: CATSDPGSGYTF. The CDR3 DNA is TGTGCCACCAGTGATCCAGGGTCTGGCTACACCTTC.

As DNA, the CDR3 is TGCGCCAGCAGCTTCGATACAGGGGGAGAGACCCAGTACTTC. Protein: CASSFDTGGETQYF. This sequence joins TRBV5-1 and TRBJ2-5, with 8 positions matching TRBD1. The germline CDR1 and CDR2 sequences are SGHRS and YFSETQ. Unmatched junction bases numbered 4, after V lost 2 bases and J lost 4 bases. The CDR3 is 14 residues long.

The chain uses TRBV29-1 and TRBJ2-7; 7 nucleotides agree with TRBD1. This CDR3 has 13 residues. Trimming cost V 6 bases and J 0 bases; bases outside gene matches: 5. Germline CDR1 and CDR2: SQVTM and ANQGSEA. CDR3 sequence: CSVVGQFSYEQYF. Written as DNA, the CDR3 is TGCAGCGTCGTGGGACAGTTCTCCTACGAGCAGTACTTC.

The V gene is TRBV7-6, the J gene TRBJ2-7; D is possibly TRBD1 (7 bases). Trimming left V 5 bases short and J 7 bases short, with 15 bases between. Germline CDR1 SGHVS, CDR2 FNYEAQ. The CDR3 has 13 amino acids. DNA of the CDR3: TGTGCCAGCAGCCCGTCCAGGGGGGAAGAGCAGTACTTC. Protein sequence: CASSPSRGEEQYF.

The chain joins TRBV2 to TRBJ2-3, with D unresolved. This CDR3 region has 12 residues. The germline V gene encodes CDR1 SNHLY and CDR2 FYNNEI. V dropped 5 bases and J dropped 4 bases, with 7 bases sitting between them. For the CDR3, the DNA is TGTGCCAGCAGTCGGGTGTCAGATACGCAGTATTTT. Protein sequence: CASSRVSDTQYF.

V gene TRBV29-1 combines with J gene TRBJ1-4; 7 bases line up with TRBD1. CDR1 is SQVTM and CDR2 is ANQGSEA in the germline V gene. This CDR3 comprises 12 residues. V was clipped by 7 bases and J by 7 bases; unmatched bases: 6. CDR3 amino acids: CSGRDRAEKLFF. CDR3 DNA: TGCAGCGGTCGGGACAGAGCTGAAAAACTGTTTTTT.

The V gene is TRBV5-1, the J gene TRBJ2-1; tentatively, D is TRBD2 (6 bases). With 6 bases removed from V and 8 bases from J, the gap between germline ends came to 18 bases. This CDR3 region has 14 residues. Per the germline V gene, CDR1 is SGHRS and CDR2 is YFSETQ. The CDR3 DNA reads TGCGCCAGCAAAGAGCGGGTGGGGATCGATGAGCAGTTCTTC. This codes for CASKERVGIDEQFF.

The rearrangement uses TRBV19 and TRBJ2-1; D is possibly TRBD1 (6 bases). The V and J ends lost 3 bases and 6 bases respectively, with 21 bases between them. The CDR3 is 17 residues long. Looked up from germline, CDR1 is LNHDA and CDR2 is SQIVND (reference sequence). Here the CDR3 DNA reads TGTGCCAGTAGTATCTCTATCGGGACATCGGTGACCAATGAGCAGTTCTTC. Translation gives CASSISIGTSVTNEQFF.

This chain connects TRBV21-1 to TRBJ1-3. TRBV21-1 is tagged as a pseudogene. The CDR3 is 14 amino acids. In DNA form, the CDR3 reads TGTGCCAGCAGGACCAGTGGGGGGAGCAGGACCATATATTTT. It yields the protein CASRTSGGSRTIYF.

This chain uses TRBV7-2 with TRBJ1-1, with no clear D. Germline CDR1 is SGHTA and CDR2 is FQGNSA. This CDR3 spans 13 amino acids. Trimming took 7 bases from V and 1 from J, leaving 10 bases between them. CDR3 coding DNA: TGTGCCAGCACCGTTACAGCGAACACTGAAGCTTTCTTT. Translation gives CASTVTANTEAFF.